A single sample gave rise to the 13 T cell receptor beta chains below, sequenced in a study of cytomegalovirus exposure and HLA in healthy donors. With 60 Vbeta and 13 Jbeta primers, the PCR was carried out. Data came from immunoSEQ multiplex PCR; TCRdb stores just in-frame clones and leaves some out. Seen here are 90,000 to 130,000 clones, 80% observed once, and the top ten hold around 3%. Sequencing was done on a sample of PBMCs. These receptor sequences come from a woman in her fifties or sixties in good health and CMV-seropositive.

The gene calls are TRBV7-2 and TRBJ2-3, with 9 bases aligning to TRBD1. The CDR3 loop spans 16 amino acids. Trimming cost V 5 bases and J 2 bases; bases outside gene matches: 8. CDR1 and CDR2 from the germline V gene are SGHTA and FQGNSA. In DNA form, the CDR3 reads TGTGCCAGCAGCGGAGCCGGGACAGGGACCACAGATACGCAGTATTTT. Protein product: CASSGAGTGTTDTQYF.

The chain links TRBV18 to TRBJ1-1; possible D gene TRBD1, 5 bases. The V gene's germline CDR1 is KGHSH and CDR2 LQKENI. The CDR3 is 15 residues long. V gave up 5 bases and J gave up 0 bases, with 13 bases separating them. CDR3 in DNA: TGTGCCAGCTCAGCCATCGACAGTGTGAACACTGAAGCTTTCTTT. Amino acids: CASSAIDSVNTEAFF.

V is TRBV27 and J is TRBJ2-4, with D possibly being TRBD1 (6 bases). The germline CDR1 and CDR2 sequences are MNHEY and SMNVEV (reference sequence). The CDR3 covers 11 residues. V lost 6 bases and J lost 13, with 13 bases in between. Here the CDR3 reads CASRRDRSQYF. The CDR3 DNA reads TGTGCCAGCAGACGAGACAGGTCACAGTACTTC.

This rearrangement joins TRBV5-8 to TRBJ1-3; 9 bases map to TRBD1. V shed 0 bases, J shed 3 bases, and the junction held 4 bases outside the gene matches. The germline CDR1 and CDR2 sequences are SGHTS and YDEGEE. The CDR3 totals 16 residues. DNA of the CDR3: TGTGCCAGCAGCTTGGACAGGGGGCCTTTTGGAAACACCATATATTTT. Translating it yields CASSLDRGPFGNTIYF. Using reference TRBV5-8 and TRBJ1-3 for the parts outside the CDR3, the full variable domain is EAGVTQSPTHLIKTRGQQATLRCSPISGHTSVYWYQQALGLGLQFLLWYDEGEERNRGNFPPRFSGRQFPNYSSELNVNALELEDSALYLCASSLDRGPFGNTIYFGEGSWLTVV.

The chain joins TRBV6-6 to TRBJ1-1, with no clear D. The CDR3 runs to 12 residues. Trimming removed 2 bases from V and 12 bases from J, with 13 bases in between. Per the germline V gene, CDR1 is MNHNY and CDR2 is SVGAGI (reference sequence). The CDR3 reads CASSYASGRSFF. CDR3 nucleotide sequence: TGTGCCAGCAGTTACGCTTCAGGTCGGTCTTTCTTT.

V and J are TRBV4-1 and TRBJ2-4; 7 positions agree with TRBD2. V lost 1 base to trimming and J lost 7 bases; unmatched junction nucleotides: 19. CDR1 is MGHRA, CDR2 YSYEKL, per germline. The CDR3 sequence is 19 residues long. CDR3 coding DNA: TGCGCCAGCAGCCAAGCTTCCTTCGGCGGGAGTCTTAGGGCGAACATTCAGTACTTC. It is translated as CASSQASFGGSLRANIQYF.

The J gene is TRBJ2-5, the V gene TRBV6-5; a possible D gene is TRBD1 (5 bases). The V gene's germline CDR1 is MNHEY and CDR2 SVGAGI. V lost 6 bases and J 2 bases, leaving 10 bases between the germline ends. The CDR3 totals 13 residues. In DNA, the CDR3 is TGTGCCAGCAGACGCCGACAGCAAGAGACCCAGTACTTC. Amino acids: CASRRRQQETQYF.

J is TRBJ2-2 and V is TRBV19, with 9 bases that match TRBD2. The V and J ends lost 1 base and 5 bases, in that order; junction bases with no gene match: 2. Germline CDR1 reads LNHDA; CDR2 reads SQIVND (reference sequence). CDR3 length equals 15 residues. Written as DNA, the CDR3 is TGTGCCAGTAGTATAGGCGGGAGGGGGACCGGGGAGCTGTTTTTT. As protein: CASSIGGRGTGELFF.

J is TRBJ2-3 and V is TRBV29-1; 8 nucleotides line up with TRBD2. Germline V CDR1 and CDR2: SQVTM, ANQGSEA. CDR3 length: 13 amino acids. V was clipped by 6 bases and J by 2 bases; unmatched bases: 4. The CDR3 sequence is CSVLSGITDTQYF. The CDR3 DNA sequence: TGCAGCGTCCTTAGCGGGATCACAGATACGCAGTATTTT.

The genes are TRBV18 and TRBJ1-5, with 7 bases that match TRBD1. This CDR3 has 15 residues. Germline V gives CDR1 KGHSH, CDR2 LQKENI. Trimming removed 4 bases from V and 0 bases from J; junction bases left unmatched: 3. The CDR3 DNA follows: TGTGCCAGCTCACAGTACAGGGGTAGCAATCAGCCCCAGCATTTT. Residues: CASSQYRGSNQPQHF. Based on the CDR3 plus reference TRBV18 and TRBJ1-5, the full variable domain is NAGVMQNPRHLVRRRGQEARLRCSPMKGHSHVYWYRQLPEEGLKFMVYLQKENIIDESGMPKERFSAEFPKEGPSILRIQQVVRGDSAAYFCASSQYRGSNQPQHFGDGTRLSIL.

The chain combines TRBV7-9 with TRBJ1-1; D perhaps matches TRBD1 (5 bases). Per the germline V gene, CDR1 is SEHNR and CDR2 is FQNEAQ (reference sequence). This CDR3 has 15 residues. Trimming left V 2 bases short and J 0 bases short, with 10 bases between. The CDR3, as DNA: TGTGCCAGCAGCTTATGGGGCGGTCTGAACACTGAAGCTTTCTTT. It yields the protein CASSLWGGLNTEAFF. Variable domain in full (rest from reference TRBV7-9 and TRBJ1-1): DTGVSQNPRHKITKRGQNVTFRCDPISEHNRLYWYRQTLGQGPEFLTYFQNEAQLEKSRLLSDRFSAERPKGSFSTLEIQRTEQGDSAMYLCASSLWGGLNTEAFFGQGTRLTVV.

This clone was observed a single time. The chain combines TRBV10-3 with TRBJ2-1; D might be TRBD1 (8 bases). CDR3 size: 16 residues. V lost 4 bases and J lost 4, with 17 bases in between. In germline, CDR1 is ENHRY, CDR2 SYGVKD. CDR3 nucleotides: TGTGCCATCAGTGTGGGGGGGACAGGACTTTACAATGAGCAGTTCTTC. Its translation is CAISVGGTGLYNEQFF.

The V call is TRBV5-1, the J call TRBJ2-5; TRBD2 might be the D (6 bases). V lost 1 base to trimming and J lost 5 bases, with 15 bases between them. This CDR3 is built from 15 residues. CDR1 and CDR2 (germline): SGHRS, YFSETQ. CDR3 nucleotides: TGCGCCAGCAGCTTGTCGACCGGGGGTGTGGAGACCCAGTACTTC. Translating it yields CASSLSTGGVETQYF.